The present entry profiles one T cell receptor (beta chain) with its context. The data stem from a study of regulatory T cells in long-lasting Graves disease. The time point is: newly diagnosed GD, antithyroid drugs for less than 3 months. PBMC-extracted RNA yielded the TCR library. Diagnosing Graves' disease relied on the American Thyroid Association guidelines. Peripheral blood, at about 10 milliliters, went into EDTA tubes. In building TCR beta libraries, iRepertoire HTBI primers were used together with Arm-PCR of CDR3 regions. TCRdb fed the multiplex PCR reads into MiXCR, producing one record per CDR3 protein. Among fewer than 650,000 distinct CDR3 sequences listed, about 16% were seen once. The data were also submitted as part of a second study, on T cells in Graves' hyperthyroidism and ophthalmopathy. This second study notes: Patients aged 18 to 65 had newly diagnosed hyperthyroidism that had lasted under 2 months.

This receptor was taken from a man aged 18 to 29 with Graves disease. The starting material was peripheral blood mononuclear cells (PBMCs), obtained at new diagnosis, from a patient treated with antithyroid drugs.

This CDR3 reads CASSAGLAGDWITGELFF. The DNA of the CDR3 is TGTGCCAGCAGCGCCGGACTAGCGGGAGACTGGATCACCGGGGAGCTGTTTTTT. The gene calls are TRBV7-9 and TRBJ2-2; 13 bases are a match to TRBD2. Germline lookup yields CDR1 SEHNR and CDR2 FQNEAQ (reference sequence). This CDR3 is 18 amino acids long. V was clipped by 5 bases and J by 4 bases; unmatched bases: 10.